These 25 T cell receptor beta chains came from one sample sequenced in a study of T cell responses to AZD1222 COVID-19 vaccine. Profiled with immunoSEQ multiplex PCR; TCRdb holds only in-frame clones, not every one. Altogether tens of thousands of clones are present, approximately 85% being singletons, with the ten largest covering roughly 5.4%. This specimen was peripheral blood, taken on day 0 of AZD1222 vaccination. All receptors come from an adult in good health.

This rearrangement joins TRBV7-3 to TRBJ2-1; TRBD1 agrees at 9 bases. Germline-derived CDR1 and CDR2 are SGHTA and FQGTGA. V lost 5 bases and J lost 10; bases outside the gene matches: 6. The CDR3 is 13 residues long. CDR3 in amino acids: CASSRGQGREQFF. CDR3 DNA: TGTGCCAGCAGCCGGGGACAGGGTAGGGAGCAGTTCTTC.

The gene calls are TRBV2 and TRBJ1-5, with 7 positions matching TRBD1. The ends lost 7 bases at V and 1 base at J; junction bases unmatched: 4. Germline loops: CDR1 SNHLY, CDR2 FYNNEI. The CDR3 sequence is 14 residues long. CDR3 DNA: TGTGCCAGCACCCTGGGACAGAGCAATCAGCCCCAGCATTTT. This encodes CASTLGQSNQPQHF.

This clone was detected once. The V gene is TRBV3-1 (or the pseudogene TRBV3-2), the J gene TRBJ1-2; 8 bases are a match to TRBD1. CDR1 is LGHDT, CDR2 YNNKEL, per germline (reference sequence). The ends lost 1 base at V and 4 bases at J; junction bases unmatched: 2. This CDR3 is 14 amino acids long. The CDR3 protein is CASSQATGVYGYTF. Here the CDR3 DNA reads TGTGCCAGCAGCCAAGCGACAGGGGTCTATGGCTACACCTTC.

The chain uses TRBV7-3 and TRBJ1-1; D perhaps matches TRBD1 (6 bases). V shed 1 base and J shed 4 bases, with 10 bases lying between them. Germline V lookup: CDR1 SGHTA, CDR2 FQGTGA. The CDR3 sequence is 14 residues long. The CDR3 is CASSLKGGGTEAFF. Here the CDR3 DNA reads TGTGCCAGCAGCTTAAAAGGGGGAGGCACTGAAGCTTTCTTT.

The CDR3, as DNA: TGTGCCAGCAGCTTAGAACCCGGGGACTCGCCGCGGGAGCAGTACTTC. This encodes CASSLEPGDSPREQYF. This chain connects TRBV7-2 to TRBJ2-7; tentatively, D is TRBD2 (6 bases). Deletions cut 1 base from V and 7 bases from J, with 20 bases between. Germline lookup yields CDR1 SGHTA and CDR2 FQGNSA. The CDR3 covers 16 residues.

V and J are TRBV19 and TRBJ2-3; 10 positions match TRBD1. This CDR3 has 14 amino acids. CDR1 LNHDA and CDR2 SQIVND come from the germline V gene (reference sequence). The V gene end was trimmed by 5 bases and the J gene end by 3 bases; junction bases not matched to a gene: 2. The CDR3 reads CASSWDRGTDTQYF. CDR3 bases: TGTGCCAGTAGTTGGGACAGGGGAACAGATACGCAGTATTTT.

Only one count was recorded for this clone. This chain joins TRBV6-2 or TRBV6-3 and TRBJ2-2; 8 bases line up with TRBD1. V dropped 0 bases and J dropped 4; count of bases not matched to a gene: 4. Germline V gene data show CDR1 as MNHEY and CDR2 as SVGEGT. The CDR3 extends over 16 amino acids. Here the CDR3 reads CASSYSLDRVTGELFF. Written as DNA, the CDR3 is TGTGCCAGCAGTTACTCTCTGGACAGGGTCACCGGGGAGCTGTTTTTT.

The rearrangement uses TRBV19 and TRBJ1-2; 9 nucleotides line up with TRBD1. In germline, CDR1 is LNHDA, CDR2 SQIVND (reference sequence). The CDR3 covers 15 residues. The V segment lost 6 bases and the J segment 4 bases; nucleotides outside the gene matches: 9. The CDR3 DNA reads TGTGCCAGTAGCGAAACAGGGGGCCGCGGCTATGGCTACACCTTC. Translation: CASSETGGRGYGYTF.

In this sample, this clone turned up once. The rearrangement uses TRBV6-5 and TRBJ2-2, with 8 positions matching TRBD1. The V and J ends lost 2 bases and 1 base, in that order; junction bases with no gene match: 0. The CDR3 is 15 residues long. Germline V gene data show CDR1 as MNHEY and CDR2 as SVGAGI. The CDR3 sequence is CASSYGTGNTGELFF. DNA of the CDR3: TGTGCCAGCAGTTACGGGACAGGGAACACCGGGGAGCTGTTTTTT.

The V and J genes are TRBV6-5 and TRBJ2-7, with no clear D. V was trimmed by 6 bases and J by 1 base, leaving 16 bases between them. Per germline, CDR1 MNHEY and CDR2 SVGAGI. The CDR3 extends over 15 amino acids. CDR3 DNA: TGTGCCAGCAGCCTTTCCGATGACATATCCTACGAGCAGTACTTC. This translates into CASSLSDDISYEQYF.

The chain couples TRBV3-1 (or the pseudogene TRBV3-2) to TRBJ2-1; a weak D match, TRBD1 (6 bases). CDR1 and CDR2 from the germline V gene are LGHDT and YNNKEL (reference sequence). This CDR3 region has 17 residues. The V and J ends lost 0 bases and 1 base respectively, with 13 bases between them. CDR3 in amino acids: CASSQEGARGSYNEQFF. The CDR3 DNA reads as TGTGCCAGCAGCCAAGAAGGAGCAAGGGGGTCCTACAATGAGCAGTTCTTC.

This chain connects TRBV7-9 to TRBJ1-1; the D is unclear. The germline CDR1 and CDR2 sequences are SEHNR and FQNEAQ (reference sequence). The V end was cut by 2 bases, the J end by 4 bases, with 17 bases between. The CDR3 loop spans 16 amino acids. In nucleotides, the CDR3 is TGTGCCAGCAGCTTAAGCCATAATGTGGAGGGCACTGAAGCTTTCTTT. Amino acid sequence: CASSLSHNVEGTEAFF.

This chain uses TRBV11-2 with TRBJ1-6; TRBD1 is a possible D gene (5 bases). Germline CDR1 SGHAT, CDR2 FQNNGV. Trimming removed 3 bases from V and 7 bases from J, with 10 bases in between. CDR3 size: 14 residues. The CDR3: CASSFGGGNSPLHF. In nucleotides, the CDR3 is TGTGCCAGCAGCTTCGGGGGGGGGAATTCACCCCTCCACTTT.

The CDR3 DNA reads as TGTGCCAGCAGCCCCGGGACATCCTATGGCTACACCTTC. It translates to CASSPGTSYGYTF. The chain recombines TRBV11-2 with TRBJ1-2; D is possibly TRBD1 (6 bases). The CDR3 contains 13 residues. Germline values: CDR1 SGHAT, CDR2 FQNNGV. The germline V and J ends were trimmed by 5 bases and 4 bases, with 11 bases remaining between them.

In this sample, this clone turned up once. As DNA, the CDR3 is TGTGCCAGCAGTAGCCGTAACTATGGCTACACCTTC. This encodes CASSSRNYGYTF. The chain combines TRBV6-5 with TRBJ1-2; D call uncertain. Trimming took off 5 bases at V and 1 base at J, with 5 bases between the two ends. The length of the CDR3 is 12 residues. CDR1 is MNHEY and CDR2 is SVGAGI in the germline V gene.

This clone was observed a single time. The V gene is TRBV2, the J gene TRBJ1-1; no definite D call. Trimming pared 7 bases from V and 1 base from J, leaving 13 bases between. This CDR3 region has 14 residues. Per the germline V gene, CDR1 is SNHLY and CDR2 is FYNNEI. CDR3 in amino acids: CASTEGFRNTEAFF. The CDR3 DNA follows: TGTGCCAGCACCGAAGGATTTCGGAACACTGAAGCTTTCTTT.

The CDR3 sequence is CASRETGWEREKLFF. The CDR3 DNA reads as TGTGCCAGTAGGGAGACAGGGTGGGAGAGAGAAAAACTGTTTTTT. This chain connects TRBV19 to TRBJ1-4; 7 nucleotides line up with TRBD1. CDR1 is LNHDA, CDR2 SQIVND, per germline (reference sequence). This CDR3 has 15 residues. V shed 6 bases and J 8 bases; nucleotides not matched to a gene: 12.

This chain connects TRBV27 to TRBJ2-5; 9 nucleotides agree with TRBD1. CDR1 and CDR2 (germline): MNHEY, SMNVEV (reference sequence). V trimming: 4 bases; J trimming: 0 bases; junction bases outside the gene matches: 18. This CDR3 has 20 residues. In nucleotides, the CDR3 is TGTGCCAGCAGTTCGTTAACCGGGACAGGGATCGCCCTGTACCAAGAGACCCAGTACTTC. This gives the protein CASSSLTGTGIALYQETQYF.

This chain joins TRBV6-5 and TRBJ2-7, with TRBD2 identical over 7 bases. The CDR3 consists of 14 residues. The germline CDR1 and CDR2 sequences are MNHEY and SVGAGI. The ends lost 9 bases at V and 6 bases at J; junction bases unmatched: 14. The CDR3 nucleotides read TGTGCCAGTGGCTGGGAGGGGCTCATTGGCGAGCAGTACTTC. Protein sequence: CASGWEGLIGEQYF.

Of note for this clone: A read error may account for a junction end that differs from germline. V and J are TRBV2 and TRBJ2-7; 8 nucleotides align to TRBD1. Germline-derived CDR1 and CDR2 are SNHLY and FYNNEI. The CDR3 contains 11 residues. CDR3 sequence reads: CASREATGVYF. CDR3 sequence (DNA): TGTGCCAGCAGAGAAGCGACAGGGGTGTACTTC.

The chain combines TRBV3-1 (or the pseudogene TRBV3-2) with TRBJ2-7; D unclear. Trimming cost V 3 bases and J 0 bases, with 9 bases left between them. The CDR3 covers 14 residues. Germline CDR1 and CDR2: LGHDT and YNNKEL (reference sequence). CDR3 in amino acids: CASSQGRRSYEQYF. The CDR3 region has the DNA TGTGCCAGCAGCCAGGGCAGGCGCTCCTACGAGCAGTACTTC.

The chain couples TRBV6-6 to TRBJ2-7; D might be TRBD1 or TRBD2, each matching 5 bases. Germline assignment: CDR1 MNHNY and CDR2 SVGAGI (reference sequence). The CDR3 covers 16 residues. Trimming cost V 0 bases and J 2 bases, with 14 bases left between them. DNA of the CDR3: TGTGCCAGCAGTTACTCGATCCCTAGAGGGGCCTACGAGCAGTACTTC. It codes for CASSYSIPRGAYEQYF.

The V call is TRBV11-3, the J call TRBJ2-7; no reliable D call. Trimming stripped 1 base from V and 4 bases from J, with 14 bases between. The germline CDR1 and CDR2 sequences are SGHNT and YENEEA. The CDR3 has 15 residues. CDR3 nucleotide sequence: TGTGCCAGCAGCTTAGGTAGTCCAGCAGGTTACGAGCAGTACTTC. This translates into CASSLGSPAGYEQYF.

This clone was picked up a small number of times. V usage is TRBV3-1 (or the pseudogene TRBV3-2) and J usage is TRBJ1-5; D uncertain. This CDR3 spans 14 amino acids. The V and J ends lost 0 bases and 3 bases respectively, with 6 bases between them. CDR1 and CDR2 (germline): LGHDT, YNNKEL (reference sequence). CDR3 sequence reads: CASSQEQINQPQHF. CDR3 nucleotides: TGTGCCAGCAGCCAAGAACAGATCAATCAGCCCCAGCATTTT.

The chain is built from TRBV2 and TRBJ1-2, with no clear D. The CDR3 is 14 residues long. V lost 5 bases, J lost 4 bases, and 14 bases lay in between. Germline loops: CDR1 SNHLY, CDR2 FYNNEI. In nucleotides, the CDR3 is TGTGCCAGCAGTATTGATGGGGATGGCTATGGCTACACCTTC. Protein: CASSIDGDGYGYTF.